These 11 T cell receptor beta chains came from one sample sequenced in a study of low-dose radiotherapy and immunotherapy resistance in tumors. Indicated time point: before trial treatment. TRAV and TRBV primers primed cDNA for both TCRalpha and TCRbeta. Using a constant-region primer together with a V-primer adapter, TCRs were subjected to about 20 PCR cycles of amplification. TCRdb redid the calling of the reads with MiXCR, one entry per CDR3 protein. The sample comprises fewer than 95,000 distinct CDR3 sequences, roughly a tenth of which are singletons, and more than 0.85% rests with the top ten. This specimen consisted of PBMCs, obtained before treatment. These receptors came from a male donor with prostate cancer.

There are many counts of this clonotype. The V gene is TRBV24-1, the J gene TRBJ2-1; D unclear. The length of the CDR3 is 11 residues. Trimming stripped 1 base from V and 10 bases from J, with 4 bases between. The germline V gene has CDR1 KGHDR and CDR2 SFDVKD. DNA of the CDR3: TGTGCCACCAGTGATTTTAGAGAGCAGTTCTTC. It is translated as CATSDFREQFF.

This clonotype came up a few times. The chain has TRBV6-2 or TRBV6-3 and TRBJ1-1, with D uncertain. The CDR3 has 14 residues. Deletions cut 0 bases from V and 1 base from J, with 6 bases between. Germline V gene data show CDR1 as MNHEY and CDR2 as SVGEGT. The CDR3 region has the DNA TGTGCCAGCAGTTACTCTTACGGGAACACTGAAGCTTTCTTT. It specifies CASSYSYGNTEAFF.

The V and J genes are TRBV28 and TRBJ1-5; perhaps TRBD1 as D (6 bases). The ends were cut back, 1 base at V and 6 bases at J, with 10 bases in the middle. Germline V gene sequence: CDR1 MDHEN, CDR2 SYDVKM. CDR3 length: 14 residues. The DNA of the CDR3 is TGTGCCAGCAGTTTATACAGGGCAGGTCAGCCCCAGCATTTT. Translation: CASSLYRAGQPQHF.

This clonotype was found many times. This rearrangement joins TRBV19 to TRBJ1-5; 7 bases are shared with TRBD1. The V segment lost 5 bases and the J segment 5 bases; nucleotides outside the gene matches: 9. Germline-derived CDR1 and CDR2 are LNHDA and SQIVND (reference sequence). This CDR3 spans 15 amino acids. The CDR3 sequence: CASSLWKGADQPQHF. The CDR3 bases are TGTGCCAGTAGTCTGTGGAAGGGGGCGGATCAGCCCCAGCATTTT.

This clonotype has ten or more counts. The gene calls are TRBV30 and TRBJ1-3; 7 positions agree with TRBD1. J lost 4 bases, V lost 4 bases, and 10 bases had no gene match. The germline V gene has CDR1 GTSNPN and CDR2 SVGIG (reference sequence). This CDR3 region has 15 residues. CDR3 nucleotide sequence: TGTGCCTGGAACCCTTTGGGACAGCAGGGAAACACCATATATTTT. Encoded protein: CAWNPLGQQGNTIYF.

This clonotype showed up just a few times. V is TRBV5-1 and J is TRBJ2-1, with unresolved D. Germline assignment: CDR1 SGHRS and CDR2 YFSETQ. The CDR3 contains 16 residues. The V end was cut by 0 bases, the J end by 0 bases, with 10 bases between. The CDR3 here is CASSLVAVYSYNEQFF. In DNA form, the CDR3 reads TGCGCCAGCAGCTTGGTCGCGGTGTACTCCTACAATGAGCAGTTCTTC.

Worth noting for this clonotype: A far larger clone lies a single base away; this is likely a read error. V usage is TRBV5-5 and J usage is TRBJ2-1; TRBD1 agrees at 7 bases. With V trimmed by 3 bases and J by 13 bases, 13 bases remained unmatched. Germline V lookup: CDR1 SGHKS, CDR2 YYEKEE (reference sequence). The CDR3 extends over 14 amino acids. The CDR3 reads CASSWGTAQETQFF. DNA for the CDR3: TGTGCCAGCAGCTGGGGGACAGCTCAAGAGACCCAGTTCTTC.

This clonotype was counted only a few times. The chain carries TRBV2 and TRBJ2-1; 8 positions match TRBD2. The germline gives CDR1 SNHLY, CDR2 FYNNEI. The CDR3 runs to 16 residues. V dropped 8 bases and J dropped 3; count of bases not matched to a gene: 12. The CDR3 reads CASLAGETSDYNEQFF. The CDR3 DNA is TGTGCCAGCCTAGCAGGAGAGACTAGCGACTACAATGAGCAGTTCTTC. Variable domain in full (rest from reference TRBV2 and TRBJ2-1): EPEVTQTPSHQVTQMGQEVILRCVPISNHLYFYWYRQILGQKVEFLVSFYNNEISEKSEIFDDQFSVERPDGSNFTLKIRSTKLEDSAMYFCASLAGETSDYNEQFFGPGTRLTVL.

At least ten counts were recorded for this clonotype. CDR3 protein: CATQLAGGHNEQFF. DNA of the CDR3: TGTGCCACCCAACTAGCGGGAGGCCACAATGAGCAGTTCTTC. J is TRBJ2-1 and V is TRBV28; 12 bases map to TRBD2. The CDR3 spans 14 residues. Germline V gives CDR1 MDHEN, CDR2 SYDVKM. With V trimmed by 10 bases and J by 5 bases, 6 bases remained unmatched.

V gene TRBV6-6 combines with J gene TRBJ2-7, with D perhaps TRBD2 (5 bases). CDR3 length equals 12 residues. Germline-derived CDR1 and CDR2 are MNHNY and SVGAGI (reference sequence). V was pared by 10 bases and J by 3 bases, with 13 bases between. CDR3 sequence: CAISARGYEQYF. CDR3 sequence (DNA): TGTGCCATCTCGGCCCGGGGCTACGAGCAGTACTTC.

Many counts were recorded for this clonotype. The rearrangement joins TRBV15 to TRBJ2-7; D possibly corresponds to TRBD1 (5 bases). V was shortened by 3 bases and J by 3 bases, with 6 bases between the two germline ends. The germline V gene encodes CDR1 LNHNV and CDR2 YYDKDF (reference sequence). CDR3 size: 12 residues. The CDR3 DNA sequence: TGTGCCACCAGCAGGGACAACTACGAGCAGTACTTC. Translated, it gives CATSRDNYEQYF.